This entry features one T cell receptor (beta chain) sequence. Its target is not known. Assay: immunoSEQ multiplex PCR; the TCRdb copy retains only in-frame clones and omits some. The sample consists of fewer than 350,000 clones, 87% of them appearing once. The source of the sample is a study of shared clonotypes between healthy human individuals. Study conclusions and caveats: The small donor group covered limited genetic and exposure diversity.

The CDR3 contains 11 residues. With 8 bases removed from V and 2 bases from J, the gap between germline ends came to 4 bases. Germline V CDR1 and CDR2: SNHLY, FYNNEI. The sequence was collected from a man in his late teens or twenties in good health. The sequencing sample was made of memory CD8+ T cells sorted from blood. Noted subset: CD45RO+ cells pooled with CCR7-negative TemRA cells. The V call is TRBV2, the J call TRBJ2-1, with D unresolved. The CDR3 nucleotides are TGTGCCAGCGAGGCCTACAATGAGCAGTTCTTC. This gives the protein CASEAYNEQFF.